This T cell receptor beta chain was sequenced in a study of T-cell reconstitution after alpha-beta-depleted transplantation in children. This CDR3 has 14 amino acids. V was shortened by 11 bases and J by 2 bases, with 18 bases between the two germline ends. The V gene's germline CDR1 is MDHEN and CDR2 SYDVKM. Unique molecular identifiers were used to barcode this TCRbeta library. Each CDR3 protein gets one entry after TCRdb re-called the PCR reads with MiXCR. This table holds approximately 110,000 distinct CDR3 sequences, 20% to 25% found once. V usage is TRBV28 and J usage is TRBJ1-2; D perhaps matches TRBD1 (6 bases). This receptor was identified in a male patient aged 2 to 9 who had a stem cell transplant for chronic granulomatous disease, so the T cells may come from the graft donor. Sequenced material: PBMCs, mostly from graft donor cells, taken 180 days after TCRalphabeta/CD19-depleted stem cell transplant. The CDR3 bases are TGTGCCTGGGGATCCGGGACAAAAAACTATGGCTACACCTTC. Amino acids: CAWGSGTKNYGYTF.